The rows below give T cell receptor beta chains drawn from one sample of a study of blood T cell repertoires in COVID-19. TCRdb keeps only in-frame clones here, not all; method: immunoSEQ multiplex PCR. The table has 300,000 or so clones, 70% to 90% seen once. Input material: peripheral blood. The receptors come from a woman aged 45-65 years with active or convalescent COVID-19. CDR3s include the opening cysteine and the closing phenylalanine or tryptophan. D genes are given only for firm matches. The size field is filled for only some rows; it gives once, few, many or a size class.

>NA|TRBJ1-6|NA|TRBV6-5
CASSYSKGANSPLHF
TGTGCCAGCAGTTACTCGAAAGGGGCCAATTCACCCCTCCACTTT
>few|TRBJ1-6|NA|TRBV4-1
CASSHPRTPSSYNSPLHF
TGCGCCAGCAGCCACCCGCGGACTCCGAGCTCCTATAATTCACCCCTCCACTTT
>NA|TRBJ1-3|NA|TRBV3-1/TRBV3-2
CASSPQVAVSGNTIYF
TGTGCCAGCAGCCCCCAGGTGGCCGTCTCTGGAAACACCATATATTTT
>few|TRBJ1-1|NA|TRBV10-1
CASSETGWETEAFF
TGCGCCAGCAGTGAGACAGGGTGGGAGACTGAAGCTTTCTTT
>NA|TRBJ1-3|NA|TRBV7-9
CASSFYGLSGNTIYF
TGTGCCAGCAGCTTCTATGGTCTCTCTGGAAACACCATATATTTT
>medium-sized|TRBJ2-7|NA|TRBV30
CAWSVQSGTYEQYF
TGTGCCTGGAGTGTACAATCAGGGACCTACGAGCAGTACTTC
>NA|TRBJ1-3|NA|TRBV7-3
CASSSAAGNTIYF
TGTGCCAGCAGCTCCGCGGCTGGAAACACCATATATTTT
>NA|TRBJ1-1|NA|TRBV28
CASSSSANTEAFF
TGTGCCAGCAGTTCGAGCGCGAACACTGAAGCTTTCTTT
>few|TRBJ2-1|NA|TRBV2
CASSEARFYNEQFF
TGTGCCAGCAGTGAAGCTAGATTCTACAATGAGCAGTTCTTC
>NA|TRBJ2-7|NA|TRBV11-2
CASSLPRGIYEQYF
TGTGCCAGCAGCTTGCCCAGGGGTATCTACGAGCAGTACTTC
>NA|TRBJ2-5|NA|TRBV11-3
CASSQDTQETQYF
TGTGCCAGCAGCCAGGACACGCAAGAGACCCAGTACTTC
>once|TRBJ2-7|TRBD1|TRBV6-5
CASMGQGSYEQYF
TGTGCCAGCATGGGACAGGGTTCCTACGAGCAGTACTTC